Each of the 15 T cell receptor beta chains below was sequenced from the same sample in a study of blood T cell repertoires in COVID-19. Profiled with immunoSEQ multiplex PCR; TCRdb holds only in-frame clones, not every one. The sample shows roughly 330,000 clones, around 87% of them seen only once. Sequences were obtained from PBMCs or T cells enriched from blood (not recorded which). The receptor source for this set is a woman aged 25 to 39 who had recovered from COVID-19.

The chain uses TRBV6-2 or TRBV6-3 and TRBJ2-5, with D unclear. The CDR3 extends over 12 amino acids. V was clipped by 2 bases and J by 7 bases, with 8 bases between them. Germline V CDR1 and CDR2: MNHEY, SVGEGT. CDR3 nucleotides: TGTGCCAGCAGTTACCCAAGCGCGACCCAGTACTTC. It is translated as CASSYPSATQYF.

This clone was found once. V and J are TRBV19 and TRBJ2-4; perhaps TRBD1 as D (6 bases). The CDR3 runs to 13 residues. Germline CDR1 is LNHDA and CDR2 is SQIVND (reference sequence). V lost 4 bases to trimming and J lost 5 bases, with 9 bases between them. The CDR3 DNA is TGTGCCAGTAGTACGGACAGAGAAAACATTCAGTACTTC. As protein: CASSTDRENIQYF.

The chain is built from TRBV6-5 and TRBJ1-5; TRBD1 is a possible D gene (6 bases). CDR3 size: 14 residues. The germline gives CDR1 MNHEY, CDR2 SVGAGI. Trimming took off 6 bases at V and 3 bases at J, with 12 bases between the two ends. CDR3 sequence reads: CASSEGGPNQPQHF. The CDR3 nucleotides are TGTGCCAGCAGCGAGGGGGGGCCCAATCAGCCCCAGCATTTT.

V usage is TRBV6-5 and J usage is TRBJ2-3, with 8 bases aligning to TRBD2. The V and J ends lost 7 bases and 2 bases, in that order; junction bases with no gene match: 8. CDR3 size: 15 residues. Germline CDR1 and CDR2: MNHEY and SVGAGI. The CDR3, as DNA: TGTGCCAGCACCCCTGGACTAGCACCCACAGATACGCAGTATTTT. Its protein is CASTPGLAPTDTQYF.

This chain joins TRBV4-3 and TRBJ1-3; D is ambiguous. This CDR3 region has 15 residues. With 4 bases removed from V and 1 base from J, the gap between germline ends came to 11 bases. CDR1 is LGHNA, CDR2 YSLEER, per germline. CDR3 bases: TGCGCCAGCAGCCGGACTTTGGGATCTGGAAACACCATATATTTT. It yields the protein CASSRTLGSGNTIYF.

The V gene is TRBV5-4, the J gene TRBJ1-4, with D hard to call. V dropped 3 bases and J dropped 6 bases, with 9 bases sitting between them. This CDR3 region has 13 residues. Germline loops: CDR1 SGHNT, CDR2 YYREEE (reference sequence). The CDR3 spells CASSSVPDEKLFF. Here the CDR3 DNA reads TGTGCCAGCAGCTCCGTACCGGATGAAAAACTGTTTTTT.

This clone was detected only a few times. V gene TRBV5-1 combines with J gene TRBJ1-1, with TRBD1 as a possible D gene (5 bases). Germline V gene sequence: CDR1 SGHRS, CDR2 YFSETQ. Trimming shortened V by 0 bases and J by 0 bases, and 18 bases separated the two germline ends. CDR3 length equals 18 residues. CDR3 protein: CASSLATFWAGMNTEAFF. The CDR3 DNA is TGCGCCAGCAGCTTGGCGACCTTCTGGGCAGGGATGAACACTGAAGCTTTCTTT.

The CDR3: CAISGLGGGGGLYGYTF. In DNA form, the CDR3 reads TGTGCCATCAGCGGCCTAGGGGGTGGTGGCGGACTTTATGGCTACACCTTC. The V call is TRBV10-3, the J call TRBJ1-2; TRBD1 is a possible D gene (6 bases). V lost 6 bases and J 5 bases, leaving 25 bases between the germline ends. Germline V lookup: CDR1 ENHRY, CDR2 SYGVKD. The CDR3 length is 17 residues.

In nucleotides, the CDR3 is TGTGCCTGGGAAAAGGGGGCGCAACAAGGCTACACCTTC. Translating it yields CAWEKGAQQGYTF. The chain employs TRBV30 and TRBJ1-2, with 7 positions matching TRBD1. V lost 5 bases to trimming and J lost 8 bases; unmatched junction nucleotides: 11. The germline CDR1 and CDR2 sequences are GTSNPN and SVGIG (reference sequence). The CDR3 is 13 amino acids.

This clone was seen a single time. J is TRBJ2-1 and V is TRBV5-1; the match to TRBD2 covers 10 bases. The germline CDR1 and CDR2 sequences are SGHRS and YFSETQ. The CDR3 runs 15 residues. With V trimmed by 4 bases and J by 7 bases, 8 bases remained unmatched. The CDR3 coding sequence is TGCGCCAGCAGCCTGTATAGCGGGGGGTTGAATGAGCAGTTCTTC. It codes for CASSLYSGGLNEQFF.

This clone was detected only once. This rearrangement joins TRBV5-1 to TRBJ1-5; D is perhaps TRBD1 (6 bases). The V gene's germline CDR1 is SGHRS and CDR2 YFSETQ. V was trimmed by 1 base and J by 4 bases, leaving 9 bases between them. This CDR3 region has 14 residues. The CDR3 nucleotides are TGCGCCAGCAGCTTGACAGGGCAAAATCAGCCCCAGCATTTT. It codes for CASSLTGQNQPQHF.

The V and J genes are TRBV15 and TRBJ1-6; 8 bases line up with TRBD1. The CDR3 is 15 amino acids. Germline lookup yields CDR1 LNHNV and CDR2 YYDKDF (reference sequence). V was clipped by 3 bases and J by 4 bases; unmatched bases: 2. The CDR3 nucleotides read TGTGCCACCAGCAGGGGGGACAGGTATAATTCACCCCTCCACTTT. It codes for CATSRGDRYNSPLHF.

The chain joins TRBV4-3 to TRBJ2-7; a possible D gene is TRBD2 (5 bases). CDR3 length: 15 residues. The V end lost 1 base, the J end lost 4 bases, and 14 bases lay between the germline ends. Germline-derived CDR1 and CDR2 are LGHNA and YSLEER. The CDR3 sequence: CASSQAWGVRYEQYF. For the CDR3, the DNA is TGCGCCAGCAGCCAAGCGTGGGGAGTGAGGTACGAGCAGTACTTC.

The chain couples TRBV5-1 to TRBJ1-1; 7 nucleotides line up with TRBD1. Germline CDR1 SGHRS, CDR2 YFSETQ. V lost 4 bases, J lost 6 bases, and 9 bases stayed unmatched. The CDR3 contains 14 residues. CDR3 loop: CASSRRQGTPEAFF. The CDR3 nucleotides are TGCGCCAGCAGCCGACGACAGGGAACACCTGAAGCTTTCTTT.

V and J are TRBV11-2 and TRBJ1-6, with 11 bases matching TRBD1. V trimming: 6 bases; J trimming: 6 bases; junction bases outside the gene matches: 4. The CDR3 consists of 15 residues. CDR1 and CDR2 (germline): SGHAT, FQNNGV. The CDR3 sequence is CASSGQGASNSPLHF. In DNA, the CDR3 is TGTGCCAGCAGTGGACAGGGGGCGAGTAATTCACCCCTCCACTTT.